One sample yielded the 15 T cell receptor beta chains listed below, sequenced in a study of vaccination effects on CD4 cells after COVID-19. What these receptors recognize is not known. Sequencing was performed with immunoSEQ multiplex PCR; in TCRdb, only in-frame clones are kept and a portion is missing. The sample consists of around 81,000 clones, more than 60% of them appearing once. Antigen-specific CD4+ T cell clonotypes were called by their expansion after viral peptide-pool culture in ViraFEST. CD4+ T cells were isolated after about eleven days of culture. It was two doses of either the BNT162b2 or mRNA-1273 vaccine that participants received. Here the sequenced sample was CD4+ T cells from PBMCs cultured with HCoV-OC43 spike peptides, taken after COVID-19 vaccination. The subset here: HCoV-OC43 spike overlapping peptide pool stimulation. These TCRs come from a human donor who received a COVID-19 vaccine.

The CDR3 sequence: CASAGGTTQETQYF. The DNA of the CDR3 is TGTGCCAGCGCGGGAGGGACCACCCAAGAGACCCAGTACTTC. This sequence joins TRBV9 and TRBJ2-5, with 9 bases lining up with TRBD2. The V gene end was trimmed by 7 bases and the J gene end by 1 base; junction bases not matched to a gene: 5. Per the germline V gene, CDR1 is SGDLS and CDR2 is YYNGEE. The CDR3 length is 14 residues. The full variable domain, completed using reference TRBV9 and TRBJ2-5, is DSGVTQTPKHLITATGQRVTLRCSPRSGDLSVYWYQQSLDQGLQFLIQYYNGEERAKGNILERFSAQQFPDLHSELNLSSLELGDSALYFCASAGGTTQETQYFGPGTRLLVL.

J is TRBJ1-2 and V is TRBV6-5; tentatively, D is TRBD1 (5 bases). Looked up from germline, CDR1 is MNHEY and CDR2 is SVGAGI. The ends were cut back, 5 bases at V and 7 bases at J, with 14 bases in the middle. The CDR3 contains 13 residues. CDR3 nucleotides: TGTGCCAGCAGTACCTTCAGGGCGGGTGGCTACACCTTC. The encoded protein is CASSTFRAGGYTF.

The rearrangement links TRBV7-9 to TRBJ1-5, with a tentative D call TRBD1 (6 bases). The CDR3 is made up of 17 amino acids. The V end was cut by 5 bases, the J end by 0 bases, with 17 bases between. Germline V gene lookup returns CDR1 SEHNR and CDR2 FQNEAQ (reference sequence). The CDR3 DNA reads as TGTGCCAGCAGCCCCTCGGATGGGGGCGGTAGCAATCAGCCCCAGCATTTT. Amino acid sequence: CASSPSDGGGSNQPQHF.

The V and J genes are TRBV5-8 and TRBJ2-3; TRBD2 is a possible D gene (7 bases). The CDR3 has 15 residues. Germline lookup yields CDR1 SGHTS and CDR2 YDEGEE. Deletions cut 2 bases from V and 4 bases from J, with 14 bases between. The CDR3, as DNA: TGTGCCAGCAGCTTTGCGGGGGCTTTGGCAGATACGCAGTATTTT. This gives the protein CASSFAGALADTQYF.

V is TRBV6-5 and J is TRBJ2-7; TRBD1 matches 8 bases. The germline V gene encodes CDR1 MNHEY and CDR2 SVGAGI. Trimming cost V 6 bases and J 6 bases; bases outside gene matches: 10. CDR3 size: 14 residues. The CDR3 coding sequence is TGTGCCAGCAGGTGGGCCGACAGGGGTGCCGAGCAGTACGTC. Protein product: CASRWADRGAEQYV.

CDR3 bases: TGTGCCAGCAGTTACGTCAGGGCCACTGAAGCTTTCTTT. Amino acid sequence: CASSYVRATEAFF. The rearrangement joins TRBV6-2 or TRBV6-3 to TRBJ1-1; possibly TRBD1 for D (5 bases). The CDR3 length is 13 residues. The ends were cut back, 2 bases at V and 4 bases at J, with 8 bases in the middle. Germline assignment: CDR1 MNHEY and CDR2 SVGEGT.

The sample holds one count of this clone. The J gene is TRBJ1-4, the V gene TRBV5-1; no clear D. Germline CDR1 SGHRS, CDR2 YFSETQ. V lost 2 bases, J lost 2 bases, and 13 bases lay in between. This CDR3 contains 16 residues. The CDR3: CASSLGRVWTNEKLFF. CDR3 sequence (DNA): TGCGCCAGCAGCTTAGGAAGGGTTTGGACTAATGAAAAACTGTTTTTT.

This sequence joins TRBV7-9 and TRBJ1-1; D possibly corresponds to TRBD1 (6 bases). Germline-derived CDR1 and CDR2 are SEHNR and FQNEAQ (reference sequence). CDR3 size: 14 residues. Deletions cut 5 bases from V and 0 bases from J, with 10 bases between. The chain's CDR3 is CASSPWTVNTEAFF. The DNA of the CDR3 is TGTGCCAGCAGCCCCTGGACAGTGAACACTGAAGCTTTCTTT.

The V gene is TRBV7-8, the J gene TRBJ1-1; D might be TRBD1 (6 bases). The CDR3 runs 13 residues. The V end lost 4 bases, the J end lost 1 base, and 7 bases lay between the germline ends. Germline V lookup: CDR1 SGHVS, CDR2 FQNEAQ. The CDR3 reads CASSSDRNTEAFF. The CDR3 bases are TGTGCCAGCAGCTCGGACAGGAACACTGAAGCTTTCTTT. Supplemented by reference TRBV7-8 and TRBJ1-1, the full variable domain reads GAGVSQSPRYKVAKRGQDVALRCDPISGHVSLFWYQQALGQGPEFLTYFQNEAQLDKSGLPSDRFFAERPEGSVSTLKIQRTQQEDSAVYLCASSSDRNTEAFFGQGTRLTVV.

The chain combines TRBV9 with TRBJ2-2, with D tentatively TRBD1 (6 bases). CDR3 length: 17 residues. Germline CDR1 and CDR2: SGDLS and YYNGEE. V was pared by 4 bases and J by 0 bases, with 16 bases between. The CDR3 sequence: CASSPRWKGANTGELFF. The CDR3 nucleotides read TGTGCCAGCAGCCCTAGATGGAAGGGGGCGAACACCGGGGAGCTGTTTTTT. The full variable domain, in which reference TRBV9 and TRBJ2-2 provide the parts outside the CDR3, is DSGVTQTPKHLITATGQRVTLRCSPRSGDLSVYWYQQSLDQGLQFLIQYYNGEERAKGNILERFSAQQFPDLHSELNLSSLELGDSALYFCASSPRWKGANTGELFFGEGSRLTVL.

The DNA for the CDR3 is TGTGCCAGCAGTTTGACGACCGCTCGGCATTTT. Its translation: CASSLTTARHF. The J gene is TRBJ1-5, the V gene TRBV3-1 (or the pseudogene TRBV3-2); D is unresolved. The V and J ends lost 6 bases and 15 bases respectively, with 15 bases between them. Per the germline V gene, CDR1 is LGHDT and CDR2 is YNNKEL (reference sequence). The CDR3 length is 11 residues.

The DNA for the CDR3 is TGTGCCAGCAGGAACATTTTAGGGGGCTCTGGGGCCAACGTCCTGACTTTC. Protein sequence: CASRNILGGSGANVLTF. V and J are TRBV2 and TRBJ2-6; D may be TRBD1 (6 bases). The germline V gene has CDR1 SNHLY and CDR2 FYNNEI. V gave up 6 bases and J gave up 0 bases, with 15 bases separating them. The CDR3 is 17 amino acids.

The chain is built from TRBV3-1 (or the pseudogene TRBV3-2) and TRBJ2-4; D gene uncertain. The CDR3 runs 15 residues. Deletions cut 1 base from V and 5 bases from J, with 12 bases between. Germline V gene lookup returns CDR1 LGHDT and CDR2 YNNKEL (reference sequence). CDR3 residues: CASSQAGRTQNIQYF. The CDR3 region has the DNA TGTGCCAGCAGCCAAGCCGGTAGAACCCAAAACATTCAGTACTTC.

The V and J genes are TRBV2 and TRBJ2-2, with 10 bases fitting TRBD2. CDR1 and CDR2 from the germline V gene are SNHLY and FYNNEI. CDR3 size: 14 residues. V lost 11 bases and J lost 8; bases outside the gene matches: 11. The CDR3 region is CAGSGGALTGELFF. The CDR3 region has the DNA TGTGCCGGAAGCGGGGGGGCCCTGACTGGGGAGCTGTTTTTT.

The V gene is TRBV4-1, the J gene TRBJ1-4, with no clear D. V was clipped by 4 bases and J by 4 bases, with 16 bases between them. This CDR3 region has 16 residues. In germline, CDR1 is MGHRA, CDR2 YSYEKL. CDR3 region: CASSLTYGSLNEKLFF. CDR3 nucleotides: TGCGCCAGCAGCCTTACGTACGGTTCCCTTAATGAAAAACTGTTTTTT.